This T cell receptor beta chain was profiled in a study of identifying expanded T cells in peripheral blood. Study conclusions and caveats: Differentially abundant clones: roughly 1.2 between replicates, 16.4 at about 13 days, roughly 18 at four.

On this clone itself: The antigen is not known.

Germline lookup yields CDR1 SNHLY and CDR2 FYNNEI. V trimming: 7 bases; J trimming: 6 bases; junction bases outside the gene matches: 9. The CDR3 extends over 14 amino acids. Assay: immunoSEQ multiplex PCR; the TCRdb copy retains only in-frame clones and omits some. The sample holds around 100,000 clones, 75% to 90% seen once. The specimen sequenced was blood. This receptor was taken from a person between 18 and 69 years old in good health. This chain joins TRBV2 and TRBJ1-1, with TRBD1 matching 9 bases. The CDR3, as DNA: TGTGCCAGCATTCTGACAGGGGGAGTTGCTGAAGCTTTCTTT. This translates into CASILTGGVAEAFF.